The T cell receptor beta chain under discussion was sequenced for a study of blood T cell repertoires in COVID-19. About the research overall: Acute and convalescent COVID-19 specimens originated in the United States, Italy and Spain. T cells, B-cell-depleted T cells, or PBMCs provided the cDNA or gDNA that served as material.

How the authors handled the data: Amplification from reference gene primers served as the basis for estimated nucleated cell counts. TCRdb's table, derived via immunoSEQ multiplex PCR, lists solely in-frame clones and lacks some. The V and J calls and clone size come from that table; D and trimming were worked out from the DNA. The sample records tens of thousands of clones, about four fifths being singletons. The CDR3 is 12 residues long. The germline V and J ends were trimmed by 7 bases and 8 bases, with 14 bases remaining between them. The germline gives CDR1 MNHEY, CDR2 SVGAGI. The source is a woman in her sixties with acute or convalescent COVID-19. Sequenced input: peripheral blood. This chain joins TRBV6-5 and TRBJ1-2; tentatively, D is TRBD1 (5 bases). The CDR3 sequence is CASKGIFEGYTF. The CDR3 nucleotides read TGTGCCAGCAAGGGGATTTTCGAAGGCTACACCTTC.